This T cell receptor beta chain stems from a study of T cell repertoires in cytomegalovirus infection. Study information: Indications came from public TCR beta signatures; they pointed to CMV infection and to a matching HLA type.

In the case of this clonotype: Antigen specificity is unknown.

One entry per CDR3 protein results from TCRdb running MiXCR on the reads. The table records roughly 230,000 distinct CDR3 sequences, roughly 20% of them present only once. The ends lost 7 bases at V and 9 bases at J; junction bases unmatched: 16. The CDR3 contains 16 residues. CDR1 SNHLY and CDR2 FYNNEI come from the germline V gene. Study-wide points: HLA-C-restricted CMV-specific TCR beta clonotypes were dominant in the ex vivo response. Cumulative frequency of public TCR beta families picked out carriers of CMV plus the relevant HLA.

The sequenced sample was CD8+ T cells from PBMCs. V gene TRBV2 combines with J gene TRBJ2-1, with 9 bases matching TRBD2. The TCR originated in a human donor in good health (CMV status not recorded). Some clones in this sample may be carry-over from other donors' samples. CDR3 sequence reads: CASIEASGATMSEQFF. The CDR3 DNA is TGTGCCAGCATCGAGGCTAGCGGGGCGACGATGTCTGAGCAGTTCTTC.